The source of this T cell receptor beta chain is a study of OX40 agonist ivuxolimab in advanced cancers. Across the whole study: Around 40% of patients had received prior checkpoint inhibitor therapy.

Germline-derived CDR1 and CDR2 are MNHEY and SVGAGI. The V gene end was trimmed by 0 bases and the J gene end by 5 bases; junction bases not matched to a gene: 1. The length of the CDR3 is 14 residues. In the case of this clone: The antigen is not known.

Overall study results and limits: The 0.1-3.0 mg/kg partial responders had among the lowest clonal expansion.

Assay used: immunoSEQ multiplex PCR; TCRdb lists only in-frame clones, some missing. The sample holds more than 85,000 clones, roughly 87% seen once. This chain links TRBV6-5 with TRBJ1-5; 7 nucleotides match TRBD1. The sequence came from an adult with an advanced solid tumor such as melanoma, head and neck, liver or kidney cancer. The sample was CD4+ or CD8+ T cells sorted from blood, taken in a trial of the OX40 agonist ivuxolimab. Here the CDR3 reads CASSYSGTDQPQHF. CDR3 bases: TGTGCCAGCAGTTACTCGGGGACAGATCAGCCCCAGCATTTT.